A single sample is the source of the 6 T cell receptor beta chains below, sequenced in a study of response to subunit inactivated influenza vaccine. TCRdb re-called the RT-PCR reads through MiXCR, storing one row per CDR3 protein. The table shows about 650,000 distinct CDR3 sequences, with roughly 15% occurring only once. Sequences were derived from PBMCs from blood, sampled around 15 days before vaccination. These receptors were obtained from a man in his fifties who received an inactivated influenza vaccine.

This clonotype was observed a few times. V is TRBV5-1 and J is TRBJ2-7; 10 bases are shared with TRBD1. The length of the CDR3 is 15 residues. J lost 6 bases, V lost 4 bases, and 10 bases had no gene match. Germline assignment: CDR1 SGHRS and CDR2 YFSETQ. CDR3 sequence: CASSPTPGQGFEQYF. CDR3 in DNA: TGCGCCAGCAGCCCCACCCCGGGACAGGGGTTCGAGCAGTACTTC.

This clonotype was counted a few times. The chain links TRBV10-3 to TRBJ2-7; D tentatively reads TRBD1 or TRBD2 (5 bases each). The CDR3 runs 18 residues. Germline V gene data show CDR1 as ENHRY and CDR2 as SYGVKD. V dropped 3 bases and J dropped 0 bases, with 21 bases sitting between them. CDR3 nucleotides: TGTGCCATCAGTGAACCATCTCCGGGACCACTACGCTCCTACGAGCAGTACTTC. Encoded protein: CAISEPSPGPLRSYEQYF.

The chain uses TRBV10-3 and TRBJ2-7; tentatively, D is TRBD2 (5 bases). Per the germline V gene, CDR1 is ENHRY and CDR2 is SYGVKD. This CDR3 spans 12 amino acids. V gave up 7 bases and J gave up 4 bases, with 11 bases separating them. This CDR3 reads CAIKSGGYEQYF. DNA of the CDR3: TGTGCCATCAAGTCGGGCGGGTACGAGCAGTACTTC.

The chain carries TRBV4-3 and TRBJ2-1, with 7 bases matching TRBD1. The J segment lost 7 bases and the V segment lost 1 base, leaving 7 bases of the junction unmatched. CDR1 and CDR2 from the germline V gene are LGHNA and YSLEER. The CDR3 length is 15 residues. CDR3 sequence: CASSQGRGRINEQFF. The DNA for the CDR3 is TGCGCCAGCAGCCAAGGAAGGGGGCGCATAAATGAGCAGTTCTTC.

The rearrangement links TRBV6-1 to TRBJ1-3; a weak D match, TRBD1 (5 bases). V was cut by 4 bases and J by 4 bases, with 14 bases left in between. Per the germline V gene, CDR1 is MNHNS and CDR2 is SASEGT. This CDR3 is 15 amino acids long. The CDR3 reads CASSVSGTVGNTIYF. The DNA of the CDR3 is TGTGCCAGCAGTGTATCCGGGACTGTGGGAAACACCATATATTTT.

The V and J genes are TRBV29-1 and TRBJ2-7; D perhaps matches TRBD1 (6 bases). V was clipped by 3 bases and J by 0 bases, with 12 bases between them. This CDR3 is 14 amino acids long. Germline V lookup: CDR1 SQVTM, CDR2 ANQGSEA. For the CDR3, the DNA is TGCAGCGTTGAGATGAGGGGGAGCTCCTACGAGCAGTACTTC. Translating it yields CSVEMRGSSYEQYF.